These 17 T cell receptor beta chains were all obtained from the same sample, sequenced in a study of low-dose radiotherapy and immunotherapy resistance in tumors. Alpha- and beta-chain coverage of first-strand cDNA came from TRAV- and TRBV-specific primers. The authors amplified TCRs for approximately 20 PCR cycles with a constant-region primer and a V-primer adapter. Via MiXCR, TCRdb re-called the reads, giving one row per CDR3 protein. The table records about 71,000 distinct CDR3 sequences, approximately 31% of them present only once. Time point of the sample: before trial treatment. This specimen was PBMCs, taken before treatment. These TCRs come from a female donor with ovarian cancer.

In this sample, this clonotype turned up many times. The chain uses TRBV29-1 and TRBJ1-5; 8 bases map to TRBD1. The V gene's germline CDR1 is SQVTM and CDR2 ANQGSEA. This CDR3 region has 13 residues. Unmatched junction bases numbered 7, after V lost 6 bases and J lost 6 bases. The chain's CDR3 is CSVLQGESQPQHF. In DNA form, the CDR3 reads TGCAGCGTGTTACAGGGGGAAAGTCAGCCCCAGCATTTT.

This clonotype was recorded at least ten times. This sequence joins TRBV11-3 and TRBJ2-2; D is uncertain. Trimming cost V 4 bases and J 1 base, with 10 bases left between them. The CDR3 runs to 15 residues. Germline V lookup: CDR1 SGHNT, CDR2 YENEEA. The CDR3 sequence: CASSYPRGNTGELFF. The CDR3 DNA sequence: TGTGCCAGCAGCTACCCGCGAGGGAACACCGGGGAGCTGTTTTTT.

This clonotype came up many times. The V gene is TRBV21-1, the J gene TRBJ2-6; the D call of TRBD1 is as the table states it, not checked on the DNA. TRBV21-1 counts as a pseudogene. The CDR3 runs 18 residues. Here the CDR3 DNA reads TGTGCCAGCAGCCTGCGACAGGGCAAGATTGCTGGGGCCAACGTCCTGACTTTC. It is translated as CASSLRQGKIAGANVLTF.

The V and J genes are TRBV5-1 and TRBJ2-2, with a possible D match to TRBD2 (6 bases). Trimming cost V 3 bases and J 10 bases, with 16 bases left between them. The CDR3 runs 14 residues. From germline, CDR1 is SGHRS and CDR2 YFSETQ. For the CDR3, the DNA is TGCGCCAGCAGCTCCGTGAGGGGAGGTGCGGAGCTGTTTTTT. Its protein product is CASSSVRGGAELFF.

In nucleotides, the CDR3 is TGTGCCAGCAGCTTGGCCGGGAAGAGCTCCTATAATTCACCCCTCCACTTT. It yields the protein CASSLAGKSSYNSPLHF. This chain connects TRBV5-4 to TRBJ1-6; D gene uncertain. This CDR3 region has 17 residues. Between the trimmed V and J ends, which lost 0 bases and 0 bases, there was a span of 10 bases. Germline assignment: CDR1 SGHNT and CDR2 YYREEE (reference sequence). Filled out from reference TRBV5-4 and TRBJ1-6, the complete variable domain reads ETGVTQSPTHLIKTRGQQVTLRCSSQSGHNTVSWYQQALGQGPQFIFQYYREEENGRGNFPPRFSGLQFPNYSSELNVNALELDDSALYLCASSLAGKSSYNSPLHFGNGTRLTVT.

This clonotype was seen ten or more times. This sequence joins TRBV12-3 or TRBV12-4 and TRBJ2-4; 7 positions match TRBD1. The CDR3 runs 13 residues. J lost 5 bases, V lost 8 bases, and 6 bases had no gene match. CDR3 loop: CASGRTGENIQYF. The CDR3, as DNA: TGTGCCAGCGGAAGGACAGGAGAAAACATTCAGTACTTC.

This clonotype came up many times. V and J are TRBV7-2 and TRBJ2-7; D is uncertain. V was trimmed by 1 base and J by 2 bases, leaving 6 bases between them. The CDR3 is made up of 13 amino acids. Per germline, CDR1 SGHTA and CDR2 FQGNSA. CDR3 protein: CASSLVSTYEQYF. The CDR3 DNA reads TGTGCCAGCAGCTTAGTGTCCACCTACGAGCAGTACTTC.

This clonotype has ten or more counts. J is TRBJ2-7 and V is TRBV15; TRBD1 might be the D (5 bases). Trimming cost V 0 bases and J 3 bases, with 9 bases left between them. This CDR3 region has 14 residues. Germline V gene sequence: CDR1 LNHNV, CDR2 YYDKDF (reference sequence). The CDR3: CATSRDPRDYEQYF. The CDR3 bases are TGTGCCACCAGCAGAGATCCCAGGGACTACGAGCAGTACTTC. The whole variable domain, remainder taken from reference TRBV15 and TRBJ2-7, is DAMVIQNPRYQVTQFGKPVTLSCSQTLNHNVMYWYQQKSSQAPKLLFHYYDKDFNNEADTPDNFQSRRPNTSFCFLDIRSPGLGDTAMYLCATSRDPRDYEQYFGPGTRLTVT.

As regards this clonotype: A far larger clone is only one base removed, so a read error is likely. The rearrangement joins TRBV11-2 to TRBJ2-1; tentatively, D is TRBD2 (5 bases). The CDR3 has 14 residues. V was pared by 5 bases and J by 10 bases, with 18 bases between. Per the germline V gene, CDR1 is SGHAT and CDR2 is FQNNGV. The CDR3 DNA reads as TGTGCCAGCAGCCCAAACCTAGCAACCTACGAGCAGTTCTTC. Encoded protein: CASSPNLATYEQFF.

This clonotype was found many times. This chain connects TRBV5-4 to TRBJ2-7; D may correspond to TRBD1 or TRBD2 (5 bases each). CDR3 length: 16 residues. Trimming took 0 bases from V and 2 from J, leaving 15 bases between them. Germline V lookup: CDR1 SGHNT, CDR2 YYREEE (reference sequence). CDR3 region: CASSLDGGSFAYEQYF. The CDR3 DNA sequence: TGTGCCAGCAGCTTGGATGGGGGATCATTCGCCTACGAGCAGTACTTC.

This CDR3 is CASSDGLPGSGYTF. In nucleotides, the CDR3 is TGCGCCAGCAGCGACGGGCTCCCAGGTAGTGGCTACACCTTC. The rearrangement joins TRBV5-1 to TRBJ1-2; the D is unclear. V lost 4 bases, J lost 7 bases, and 17 bases lay in between. Germline CDR1 SGHRS, CDR2 YFSETQ. This CDR3 comprises 14 residues.

The genes are TRBV4-2 and TRBJ2-1, with TRBD2 identical over 13 bases. CDR1 and CDR2 (germline): LGHNA, YNFKEQ. The length of the CDR3 is 15 residues. The ends lost 4 bases at V and 6 bases at J; junction bases unmatched: 3. CDR3 sequence reads: CASSLTSGRANEQFF. DNA of the CDR3: TGTGCCAGCAGCCTAACTAGCGGGAGGGCCAATGAGCAGTTCTTC.

On this clonotype itself: A far larger clone differs by one base, so this is likely a read error. This sequence joins TRBV23-1 and TRBJ2-1; D call uncertain. TRBV23-1 is reported as an ORF; its role is uncertain. The V and J ends lost 4 bases and 10 bases respectively, with 20 bases between them. There are 15 residues in the CDR3. In DNA, the CDR3 is TGCGCCAGCAGTCCCCCGGGTAGCACGACCTACGAGCAGTTCTTC. It encodes CASSPPGSTTYEQFF.

This clonotype was seen ten or more times. V and J are TRBV27 and TRBJ2-1, with 8 bases lining up with TRBD1. Germline loops: CDR1 MNHEY, CDR2 SMNVEV (reference sequence). The CDR3 is made up of 14 amino acids. The V segment lost 3 bases and the J segment 7 bases; nucleotides outside the gene matches: 5. The CDR3: CASSFGDRSNEQFF. The CDR3 nucleotides read TGTGCCAGCAGTTTTGGGGACAGGTCAAATGAGCAGTTCTTC.

V is TRBV7-2 and J is TRBJ1-2; a possible D gene is TRBD1 (5 bases). This CDR3 contains 12 residues. V shed 8 bases and J shed 3 bases, with 10 bases lying between them. Germline lookup yields CDR1 SGHTA and CDR2 FQGNSA. The CDR3 region is CASRGDDYGYTF. DNA for the CDR3: TGTGCCAGCCGGGGGGATGACTATGGCTACACCTTC.

This clonotype was seen many times. The chain joins TRBV6-2 or TRBV6-3 to TRBJ2-1; a possible D gene is TRBD2 (5 bases). The CDR3 loop spans 16 amino acids. Per the germline V gene, CDR1 is MNHEY and CDR2 is SVGEGT. V lost 4 bases and J 5 bases, leaving 18 bases between the germline ends. The CDR3 here is CASSFRSGIGNNEQFF. CDR3 nucleotides: TGTGCCAGCAGTTTCCGTTCGGGGATCGGAAACAATGAGCAGTTCTTC.

This clonotype was observed at least ten times. This chain links TRBV7-2 with TRBJ2-7, with TRBD1 identical over 9 bases. In germline, CDR1 is SGHTA, CDR2 FQGNSA. The CDR3 length is 12 residues. Unmatched junction bases numbered 2, after V lost 5 bases and J lost 6 bases. CDR3 sequence reads: CASSKDRGEQYF. The CDR3 region has the DNA TGTGCCAGCAGCAAGGACAGGGGCGAGCAGTACTTC.